This T cell receptor beta chain originates from a study of sequential checkpoint blockade in melanoma. Study-wide context: Patients were randomized 1:1 to nivolumab-then-ipilimumab or ipilimumab-then-nivolumab first-line.

Germline CDR1 MNHNS, CDR2 SASEGT. This CDR3 comprises 14 residues. V shed 2 bases and J 6 bases; nucleotides not matched to a gene: 6. Repertoires were generated with immunoSEQ multiplex PCR, while TCRdb's copy carries only in-frame clones and drops some. The sample lists about 14,000 clones; 82% were seen once. The sample's treatment: randomized to nivolumab then ipilimumab (arm A) or the reverse (arm B). From thawed PBMCs, live CD3+CD8+ cells negative for CD19 and CD56 were sorted. This specimen was CD8+ T cells sorted from blood (inferred from file names), taken from a patient given nivolumab and ipilimumab in sequence. The V and J genes are TRBV6-1 and TRBJ2-7, with TRBD2 matching over 8 bases. This receptor was identified in a human donor with melanoma. The CDR3 region is CASSETRGGPEQYF. The CDR3 DNA reads as TGTGCCAGCAGTGAAACTCGGGGGGGCCCCGAGCAGTACTTC.